This TCR beta chain was captured by sequencing in a study of shared clonotypes between healthy human individuals. Study-level points and caveats: Naive CD4 clonotypes were shared across a handful of donors at around 5%.

From germline, CDR1 is LNHDA and CDR2 SQIVND (reference sequence). V shed 1 base and J shed 3 bases, with 10 bases lying between them. The CDR3 is 15 residues long. This clone was counted only a few times. What it binds is not known. Other DNA sequences in the sample encode the same CDR3. The deep-level immunoSEQ assay was used. Using roughly 200 ng DNA, tens of thousands of T cell genomes, the sorted-subset replicate PCRs were run. Study processing details: Without quality scores, immunoSEQ junctional reads could not be filtered like full-length reads. Data came from immunoSEQ multiplex PCR; TCRdb stores just in-frame clones and leaves some out. V and J calls plus clone size are reproduced from that table; the DNA served to infer D and trimming. The table records about 1 million clones, roughly 80% of them present only once.

The specimen was memory CD4+ T cells sorted from blood. Sample subset: CD45RA-negative fraction. The TCR sequence derives from a man aged 18 to 29 in good health. V usage is TRBV19 and J usage is TRBJ1-5, with no clear D. The CDR3: CASSIGRGPNQPQHF. The DNA for the CDR3 is TGTGCCAGTAGTATAGGGAGAGGACCCAATCAGCCCCAGCATTTT.